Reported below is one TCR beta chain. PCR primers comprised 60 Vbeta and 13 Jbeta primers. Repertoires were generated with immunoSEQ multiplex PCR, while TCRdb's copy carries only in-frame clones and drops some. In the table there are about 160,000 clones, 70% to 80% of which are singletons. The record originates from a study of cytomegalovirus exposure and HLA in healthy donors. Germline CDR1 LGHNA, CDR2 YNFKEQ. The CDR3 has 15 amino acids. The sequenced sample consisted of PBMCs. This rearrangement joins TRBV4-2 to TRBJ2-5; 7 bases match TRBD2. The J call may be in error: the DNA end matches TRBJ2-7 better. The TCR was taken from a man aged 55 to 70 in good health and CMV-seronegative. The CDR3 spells CASSQGGGASYEQYF. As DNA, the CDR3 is TGTGCCAGCAGCCAAGGGGGAGGGGCCTCCTACGAGCAGTACTTC.